Below are 7 T cell receptor beta chains sequenced from a single sample in a study of CD8 T cells in ankylosing spondylitis. Study-level points and caveats: Characteristic of ankylosing spondylitis blood, it appeared, was a TCR beta motif comprising roughly 8 highly homologous variants.

Antigen specificity for these receptors is unknown. TCRdb re-analysed the 5' RACE reads in MiXCR, keeping a single row per CDR3 protein. The sample holds under 550,000 distinct CDR3 sequences; 25% to 30% are singletons and the top ten take under 0.9%. The sequenced sample was blood, either unsorted or a sorted T cell fraction (not recorded which). The receptors stem from a male donor with ankylosing spondylitis.

This clonotype occurred once. This chain joins TRBV20-1 and TRBJ1-1; D is possibly TRBD1 (6 bases). Germline V gives CDR1 DFQATT, CDR2 SNEGSKA (reference sequence). The CDR3 loop spans 11 amino acids. CDR3 bases: TGCAGGGGGACACGGATGAGTGAAGCTTTCTTT. Amino acids: CRGTRMSEAFF.

This clonotype was found a few times. The chain has TRBV3-1 and TRBJ1-6; D gene ambiguous. The CDR3 contains 15 residues. The germline V and J ends were trimmed by 4 bases and 10 bases, with 17 bases remaining between them. Germline V lookup: CDR1 LGHDT, CDR2 YNNKEL (reference sequence). CDR3 amino acids: CASSPRGFERSPLHF. The DNA for the CDR3 is TGTGCCAGCAGCCCCCGCGGCTTCGAACGGTCACCCCTCCACTTT.

V is TRBV29-1 and J is TRBJ2-1; no firm D call. V was cut by 4 bases and J by 4 bases, with 14 bases left in between. CDR1 and CDR2 from the germline V gene are SQVTM and ANQGSEA. This CDR3 contains 14 residues. The CDR3 here is CSVGNSVIYNEQFF. In DNA, the CDR3 is TGCAGCGTTGGTAACAGCGTAATATACAATGAGCAGTTCTTC.

This chain joins TRBV29-1 and TRBJ2-3; TRBD2 might be the D (6 bases). CDR1 and CDR2 from the germline V gene are SQVTM and ANQGSEA. V lost 3 bases and J 1 base, leaving 8 bases between the germline ends. The CDR3 consists of 13 residues. The CDR3 DNA sequence: TGCAGCGTTGATTTAGCGGGCACAGATACGCAGTATTTT. Encoded protein: CSVDLAGTDTQYF.

This clonotype has just a few counts. Here the CDR3 reads CASSLSRDRGFTDTQYF. The CDR3 DNA sequence: TGTGCCAGCAGCCTTAGCCGGGACAGGGGGTTCACAGATACGCAGTATTTT. V and J are TRBV28 and TRBJ2-3; TRBD1 matches 11 bases. Unmatched junction bases numbered 10, after V lost 6 bases and J lost 2 bases. The CDR3 totals 17 residues. Germline CDR1 reads MDHEN; CDR2 reads SYDVKM.

The V and J genes are TRBV5-1 and TRBJ2-7; possible D gene TRBD2, 6 bases. The CDR3 is made up of 15 amino acids. Germline V gene sequence: CDR1 SGHRS, CDR2 YFSETQ. Trimming removed 4 bases from V and 4 bases from J, with 18 bases in between. In DNA form, the CDR3 reads TGCGCCAGCAGCCCGGGACTTGGCAGCCAGTACGAGCAGTACTTC. Its translation is CASSPGLGSQYEQYF. Filled out from reference TRBV5-1 and TRBJ2-7, the complete variable domain reads KAGVTQTPRYLIKTRGQQVTLSCSPISGHRSVSWYQQTPGQGLQFLFEYFSETQRNKGNFPGRFSGRQFSNSRSEMNVSTLELGDSALYLCASSPGLGSQYEQYFGPGTRLTVT.

The chain employs TRBV24-1 and TRBJ1-1; tentatively, D is TRBD1 (6 bases). V lost 3 bases and J lost 7, with 8 bases in between. CDR1 KGHDR and CDR2 SFDVKD come from the germline V gene. The CDR3 covers 12 residues. CDR3 in DNA: TGTGCCACCAGTGATAGGGGGGGTGAAGCTTTCTTT. As protein: CATSDRGGEAFF.